This T cell receptor (beta chain) was recovered during a study of cytomegalovirus exposure and HLA in healthy donors. CDR1 and CDR2 (germline): LNHDA, SQIVND (reference sequence). Trimming shortened V by 6 bases and J by 0 bases, and 15 bases separated the two germline ends. This CDR3 is built from 15 residues. The PCR contained 60 Vbeta and 13 Jbeta primers. The table came from immunoSEQ multiplex PCR; TCRdb's copy has only in-frame clones and leaves some out. Here the sample spans around 130,000 clones, around 75% being singletons. This clonotype originated in a female donor in good health and CMV-seronegative. Sequences were obtained from PBMCs. The J gene is TRBJ2-7, the V gene TRBV19; a weak D match, TRBD1 (7 bases). The chain's CDR3 is CASSSGGTDSYEQYF. The CDR3 nucleotides are TGTGCCAGTAGCTCAGGAGGGACAGACTCCTACGAGCAGTACTTC.